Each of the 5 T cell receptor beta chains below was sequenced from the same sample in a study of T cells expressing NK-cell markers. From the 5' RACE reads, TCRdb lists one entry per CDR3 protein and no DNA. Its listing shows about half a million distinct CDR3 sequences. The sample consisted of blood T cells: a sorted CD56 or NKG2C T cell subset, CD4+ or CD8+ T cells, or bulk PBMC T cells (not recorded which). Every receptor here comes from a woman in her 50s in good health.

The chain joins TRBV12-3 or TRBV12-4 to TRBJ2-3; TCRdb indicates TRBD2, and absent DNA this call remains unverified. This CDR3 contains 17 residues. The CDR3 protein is CASSFRGGRGAGDTQYF.

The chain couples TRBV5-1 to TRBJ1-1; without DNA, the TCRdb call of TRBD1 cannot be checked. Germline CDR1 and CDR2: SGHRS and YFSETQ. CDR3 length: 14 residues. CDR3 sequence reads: CASSRDGSNTEAFF.

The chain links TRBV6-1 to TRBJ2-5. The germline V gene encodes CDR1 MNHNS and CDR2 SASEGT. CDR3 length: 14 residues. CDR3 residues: CASSEAVGSGTQYF.

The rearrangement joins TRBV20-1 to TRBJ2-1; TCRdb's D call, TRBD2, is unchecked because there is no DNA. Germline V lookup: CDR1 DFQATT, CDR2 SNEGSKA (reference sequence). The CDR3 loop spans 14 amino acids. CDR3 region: CSARLGELRNEQFF.

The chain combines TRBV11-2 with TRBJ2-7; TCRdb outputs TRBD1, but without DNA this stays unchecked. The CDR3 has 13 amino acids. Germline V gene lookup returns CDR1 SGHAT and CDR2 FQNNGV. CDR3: CASSGQGPYEQYF.